The 30 T cell receptor beta chains reported below all come from one sample, sequenced in a study of identical twins. TCRdb redid the calling of the 5' RACE reads with MiXCR, one entry per CDR3 protein. The data contain 200,000 to 250,000 distinct CDR3 sequences, about 13% of them singletons. These records were also assigned to another study, of yellow fever vaccine responses in identical twins.

The source material was memory (CD45RO+) T cells sorted from blood. All receptors derive from a woman aged 18-35 years in good health.

Many counts were recorded for this clonotype. This chain uses TRBV4-1 with TRBJ2-3; TRBD2 might be the D (5 bases). Germline assignment: CDR1 MGHRA and CDR2 YSYEKL. V lost 6 bases and J 6 bases, leaving 19 bases between the germline ends. The CDR3 loop spans 15 amino acids. The DNA for the CDR3 is TGCGCCAGCAGGCCGACCCAAGGGCGGGCGGATACGCAGTATTTT. This codes for CASRPTQGRADTQYF.

This clonotype was recorded at least ten times. The chain is built from TRBV15 and TRBJ2-1; 8 bases fit TRBD2. Per the germline V gene, CDR1 is LNHNV and CDR2 is YYDKDF (reference sequence). The CDR3 extends over 15 amino acids. The trim removed 5 bases at V and 9 bases at J, leaving 12 bases unmatched. The CDR3 reads CATSGISSGSGEQFF. CDR3 DNA: TGTGCCACCAGCGGAATATCGAGCGGGAGCGGTGAGCAGTTCTTC.

This clonotype was counted a few times. V and J are TRBV29-1 and TRBJ1-1, with D perhaps TRBD1 (5 bases). CDR1 is SQVTM, CDR2 ANQGSEA, per germline. This CDR3 contains 14 residues. V shed 4 bases and J shed 5 bases, with 17 bases lying between them. CDR3 in DNA: TGCAGCGTTGTGGCCCACGGGGGGAGGACTGAAGCTTTCTTT. The encoded protein is CSVVAHGGRTEAFF.

This clonotype was counted a few times. The genes are TRBV12-3 or TRBV12-4 and TRBJ2-7; 9 positions match TRBD1. Trimming took 6 bases from V and 3 from J; bases not matched to a gene: 6. This CDR3 region has 14 residues. The CDR3 bases are TGTGCCAGCAGGCCACCGGGACAGGGCTACGAGCAGTACTTC. This codes for CASRPPGQGYEQYF.

CDR3 region: CATRRGMNTEAFF. The CDR3 region has the DNA TGCGCCACCCGCAGGGGAATGAACACTGAAGCTTTCTTT. This rearrangement joins TRBV10-2 to TRBJ1-1; D perhaps matches TRBD1 (6 bases). Germline loops: CDR1 WSHSY, CDR2 SAAADI. There are 13 residues in the CDR3. Trimming removed 10 bases at V and 0 bases at J, with 12 bases between.

In its sample, this clonotype was seen a few times. The junction does not match germline at one end; this may be a read error. The V gene is TRBV13, the J gene TRBJ1-4, with D hard to call. The CDR3 consists of 13 residues. CDR1 PRHDT and CDR2 FYEKMQ come from the germline V gene (reference sequence). The CDR3 DNA follows: TGTGCCAGCAGATTAGACGCCAATGAAAAACTGTTTTTT. This codes for CASRLDANEKLFF.

This clonotype occurred a few times. The J gene is TRBJ2-1, the V gene TRBV27; D call uncertain. V lost 6 bases, J lost 0 bases, and 15 bases lay in between. From germline, CDR1 is MNHEY and CDR2 SMNVEV (reference sequence). The CDR3 runs to 16 residues. The CDR3 sequence: CASRASTASSYNEQFF. The CDR3 bases are TGTGCCAGCAGGGCATCTACCGCGAGCTCCTACAATGAGCAGTTCTTC.

This clonotype was counted once. The chain couples TRBV2 to TRBJ2-5; maybe TRBD1 (6 bases). V lost 4 bases, J lost 4 bases, and 13 bases lay in between. Germline V lookup: CDR1 SNHLY, CDR2 FYNNEI. The length of the CDR3 is 14 residues. The CDR3: CASSVGQARETQYF. The DNA for the CDR3 is TGTGCCAGCAGTGTGGGACAAGCGAGAGAGACCCAGTACTTC.

This clonotype was counted ten times or more. This chain joins TRBV2 and TRBJ2-3, with D perhaps TRBD2 (6 bases). Germline CDR1 SNHLY, CDR2 FYNNEI. Trimming took off 6 bases at V and 0 bases at J, with 16 bases between the two ends. The CDR3 sequence is 16 residues long. This CDR3 is CASRRGGDWSTDTQYF. The DNA of the CDR3 is TGTGCCAGCAGACGTGGCGGGGACTGGAGCACAGATACGCAGTATTTT.

The rearrangement uses TRBV18 and TRBJ2-1; D may be TRBD2 (6 bases). CDR1 KGHSH and CDR2 LQKENI come from the germline V gene. Deletions cut 6 bases from V and 9 bases from J, with 18 bases between. This CDR3 contains 14 residues. CDR3 in amino acids: CASSPFRERGEQFF. As DNA, the CDR3 is TGTGCCAGCTCCCCGTTTCGGGAGAGGGGTGAGCAGTTCTTC. The complete variable domain, with remaining parts taken from reference TRBV18 and TRBJ2-1, reads NAGVMQNPRHLVRRRGQEARLRCSPMKGHSHVYWYRQLPEEGLKFMVYLQKENIIDESGMPKERFSAEFPKEGPSILRIQQVVRGDSAAYFCASSPFRERGEQFFGPGTRLTVL.

The rearrangement links TRBV19 to TRBJ2-7; D uncertain. The germline CDR1 and CDR2 sequences are LNHDA and SQIVND (reference sequence). The CDR3 totals 14 residues. Trimming removed 6 bases from V and 3 bases from J, with 15 bases in between. The CDR3 region has the DNA TGTGCCAGTAGATCCTACCCTGTTGACTACGAGCAGTACTTC. It yields the protein CASRSYPVDYEQYF.

This clonotype was seen more than once but under ten times. The chain carries TRBV11-2 and TRBJ2-3; no firm D call. The ends were cut back, 3 bases at V and 6 bases at J, with 10 bases in the middle. The germline gives CDR1 SGHAT, CDR2 FQNNGV. The CDR3 is 13 amino acids. The CDR3 is CASSLAPRDTQYF. CDR3 in DNA: TGTGCCAGCAGCTTGGCCCCCCGGGATACGCAGTATTTT.

This chain links TRBV7-2 with TRBJ1-6; perhaps TRBD1 as D (6 bases). This CDR3 comprises 15 residues. CDR1 is SGHTA, CDR2 FQGNSA, per germline. The germline V and J ends were trimmed by 6 bases and 9 bases, with 18 bases remaining between them. The CDR3 sequence: CASRQQGSGSSPLHF. The DNA for the CDR3 is TGTGCCAGCAGACAACAGGGCTCGGGGAGTTCACCCCTCCACTTT.

The chain links TRBV7-2 to TRBJ1-1; TRBD1 agrees at 8 bases. The CDR3 length is 15 residues. The trim removed 1 base at V and 3 bases at J, leaving 4 bases unmatched. CDR1 and CDR2 (germline): SGHTA, FQGNSA. This chain's CDR3 is CASSLDRDRYTEAFF. For the CDR3, the DNA is TGTGCCAGCAGCTTAGATAGGGACAGGTACACTGAAGCTTTCTTT.

This chain uses TRBV24-1 with TRBJ2-7; no clear D gene. The germline V and J ends were trimmed by 1 base and 0 bases, with 18 bases remaining between them. Per germline, CDR1 KGHDR and CDR2 SFDVKD. There are 18 residues in the CDR3. The CDR3 loop is CATSDLAVPARSSYEQYF. DNA of the CDR3: TGTGCCACCAGTGATTTAGCTGTGCCAGCCAGGAGCTCCTACGAGCAGTACTTC.

The chain carries TRBV11-1 and TRBJ2-3; possibly TRBD1 for D (5 bases). The germline CDR1 and CDR2 sequences are SGHAT and FQDESV (reference sequence). This CDR3 is built from 14 residues. V was clipped by 5 bases and J by 4 bases, with 13 bases between them. CDR3 DNA: TGTGCCAGCAGCCAGATAGGGGTTGCAGATACGCAGTATTTT. It specifies CASSQIGVADTQYF.

V is TRBV16 and J is TRBJ2-7; no clear D. There are 12 residues in the CDR3. From germline, CDR1 is KGHSY and CDR2 FQNENV. The V gene lost 0 bases and the J gene lost 9 bases, with 9 bases spanning the gap. The chain's CDR3 is CASSQSGPRQYF. In nucleotides, the CDR3 is TGTGCCAGCAGCCAATCCGGTCCGCGGCAGTACTTC.

The gene calls are TRBV9 and TRBJ2-3; 9 positions match TRBD2. V was clipped by 0 bases and J by 4 bases; unmatched bases: 9. The V gene's germline CDR1 is SGDLS and CDR2 YYNGEE. The CDR3 contains 17 residues. The CDR3 reads CASSVDLRGGAADTQYF. The CDR3 DNA reads as TGTGCCAGCAGCGTAGATTTGCGGGGGGGCGCCGCAGATACGCAGTATTTT.

This clonotype was recorded at least ten times. The CDR3 reads CASSQDLASGRIHPSYEQYF. The CDR3 DNA sequence: TGCGCCAGCAGCCAAGATCTGGCTAGCGGGAGGATTCATCCTTCCTACGAGCAGTACTTC. The rearrangement links TRBV4-3 to TRBJ2-7, with 11 bases that match TRBD2. Per the germline V gene, CDR1 is LGHNA and CDR2 is YSLEER. The CDR3 runs 20 residues. V dropped 0 bases and J dropped 1; count of bases not matched to a gene: 14.

This clonotype was detected a few times. The genes are TRBV6-9 and TRBJ2-7; 8 positions agree with TRBD1. The CDR3 is made up of 16 amino acids. The V segment lost 4 bases and the J segment 0 bases; nucleotides outside the gene matches: 8. The V gene's germline CDR1 is MNHGY and CDR2 SVAAGI. Here the CDR3 DNA reads TGTGCCAGCAGTTCCCCTTGGACAGGGTGCTCCTACGAGCAGTACTTC. Its protein is CASSSPWTGCSYEQYF.

This clonotype was seen a few times. The chain has TRBV6-2 or TRBV6-3 and TRBJ2-7; maybe TRBD2 (6 bases). The CDR3 has 13 amino acids. Germline V gives CDR1 MNHEY, CDR2 SVGEGT. Deletions cut 6 bases from V and 4 bases from J, with 13 bases between. In DNA, the CDR3 is TGTGCCAGCAGCTCCGGGACTGTATACGAGCAGTACTTC. Its translation: CASSSGTVYEQYF.

The chain couples TRBV4-2 to TRBJ2-2, with 7 positions matching TRBD1. After removal of 2 bases from V and 6 bases from J, the junction contained 12 bases not matched to a gene. This CDR3 is 17 amino acids long. The germline V gene has CDR1 LGHNA and CDR2 YNFKEQ. The DNA of the CDR3 is TGTGCCAGCAGCCAAACGAGACAGGGTATTTGGGCCGGGGAGCTGTTTTTT. Its protein is CASSQTRQGIWAGELFF.

This clonotype has just a few counts. The rearrangement joins TRBV20-1 to TRBJ2-5; D might be TRBD1 or TRBD2, each matching 5 bases. The CDR3 loop spans 15 amino acids. Trimming left V 0 bases short and J 3 bases short, with 14 bases between. In germline, CDR1 is DFQATT, CDR2 SNEGSKA (reference sequence). The CDR3 spells CSARDFKGPEETQYF. Written as DNA, the CDR3 is TGCAGTGCTAGAGATTTTAAGGGACCGGAAGAGACCCAGTACTTC.

The chain couples TRBV29-1 to TRBJ2-7, with D possibly called TRBD1 or TRBD2 (5 bases each). The CDR3 runs 13 residues. Trimming took off 7 bases at V and 6 bases at J, with 19 bases between the two ends. Looked up from germline, CDR1 is SQVTM and CDR2 is ANQGSEA. The CDR3 protein is CSAKMGVSGEQYF. In DNA form, the CDR3 reads TGCAGCGCCAAGATGGGGGTCTCGGGCGAGCAGTACTTC.

V usage is TRBV5-1 and J usage is TRBJ2-6; 8 nucleotides align to TRBD1. The germline gives CDR1 SGHRS, CDR2 YFSETQ. The V and J ends lost 5 bases and 0 bases, in that order; junction bases with no gene match: 7. The CDR3 covers 17 residues. The CDR3 nucleotides read TGCGCCAGCAGTTCGGACAGGGTAGACTCTGGGGCCAACGTCCTGACTTTC. Its translation is CASSSDRVDSGANVLTF. The variable domain in full, with the rest retrieved from reference TRBV5-1 and TRBJ2-6, is KAGVTQTPRYLIKTRGQQVTLSCSPISGHRSVSWYQQTPGQGLQFLFEYFSETQRNKGNFPGRFSGRQFSNSRSEMNVSTLELGDSALYLCASSSDRVDSGANVLTFGAGSRLTVL.

Many counts were recorded for this clonotype. This chain connects TRBV29-1 to TRBJ2-5; 7 positions match TRBD1. J lost 3 bases, V lost 5 bases, and 12 bases had no gene match. The CDR3 contains 15 residues. In germline, CDR1 is SQVTM, CDR2 ANQGSEA. The CDR3 reads CSVPATGYSEETQYF. The CDR3 coding sequence is TGCAGCGTTCCAGCGACAGGGTATTCAGAAGAGACCCAGTACTTC.

This clonotype came up many times. The chain links TRBV5-5 to TRBJ1-2; TRBD1 matches at 7 bases. The CDR3 covers 14 residues. Trimming removed 4 bases from V and 8 bases from J; junction bases left unmatched: 11. The germline gives CDR1 SGHKS, CDR2 YYEKEE (reference sequence). This CDR3 is CASSPGQALGGYTF. CDR3 bases: TGTGCCAGCAGCCCCGGACAGGCCCTAGGAGGCTACACCTTC.

This clonotype was seen a few times. The V and J genes are TRBV5-1 and TRBJ2-2; TRBD1 is a possible D gene (6 bases). V dropped 3 bases and J dropped 6 bases, with 18 bases sitting between them. The length of the CDR3 is 16 residues. Germline CDR1 is SGHRS and CDR2 is YFSETQ. The CDR3 is CASSSGHGNNAGELFF. CDR3 in DNA: TGCGCCAGCAGCTCGGGACACGGGAACAACGCCGGGGAGCTGTTTTTT. Variable domain in full (rest from reference TRBV5-1 and TRBJ2-2): KAGVTQTPRYLIKTRGQQVTLSCSPISGHRSVSWYQQTPGQGLQFLFEYFSETQRNKGNFPGRFSGRQFSNSRSEMNVSTLELGDSALYLCASSSGHGNNAGELFFGEGSRLTVL.

The genes are TRBV11-2 and TRBJ2-5; D is unclear. Germline CDR1 is SGHAT and CDR2 is FQNNGV. The ends were cut back, 5 bases at V and 4 bases at J, with 11 bases in the middle. This CDR3 spans 13 amino acids. The CDR3 region has the DNA TGTGCCAGCAGCGCCGCAGGCGTAGAGACCCAGTACTTC. It codes for CASSAAGVETQYF.

This clonotype occurred many times. The chain combines TRBV29-1 with TRBJ1-2, with 7 bases lining up with TRBD1. The CDR3 has 12 amino acids. V lost 4 bases, J lost 8 bases, and 7 bases stayed unmatched. Germline V gene data show CDR1 as SQVTM and CDR2 as ANQGSEA. CDR3 sequence reads: CSVGTQGFGYTF. The CDR3 nucleotides are TGCAGCGTTGGCACACAGGGGTTCGGCTACACCTTC.